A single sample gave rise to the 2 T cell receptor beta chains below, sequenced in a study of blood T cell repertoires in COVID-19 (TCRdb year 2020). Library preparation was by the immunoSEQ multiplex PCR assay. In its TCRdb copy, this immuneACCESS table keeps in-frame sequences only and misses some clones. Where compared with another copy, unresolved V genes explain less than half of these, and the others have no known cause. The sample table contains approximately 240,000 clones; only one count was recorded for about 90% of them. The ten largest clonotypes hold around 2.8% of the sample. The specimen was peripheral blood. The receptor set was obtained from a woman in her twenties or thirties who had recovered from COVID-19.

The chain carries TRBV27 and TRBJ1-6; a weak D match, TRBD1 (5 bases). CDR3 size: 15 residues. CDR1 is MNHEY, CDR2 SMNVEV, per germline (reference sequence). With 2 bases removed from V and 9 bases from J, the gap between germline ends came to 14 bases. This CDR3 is CASSLILGGSSPLHF. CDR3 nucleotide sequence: TGTGCCAGCAGTTTAATTCTGGGGGGGAGTTCACCCCTCCACTTT.

The CDR3 DNA reads TGTGCCAGCAGTTTATCCGGGACAGGGGGGTACGAGCAGTACTTC. This encodes CASSLSGTGGYEQYF. The V and J genes are TRBV27 and TRBJ2-7, with TRBD1 identical over 11 bases. V trimming: 0 bases; J trimming: 4 bases; junction bases outside the gene matches: 2. CDR1 is MNHEY, CDR2 SMNVEV, per germline (reference sequence). The CDR3 extends over 15 amino acids.